This T cell receptor beta chain comes out of a study of shared clonotypes between healthy human individuals. Comment on this clone: Its specificity is not known.

Study results and caveats: Collection of samples was limited to blood; tissue repertoires likely differ.

The material for each subset, its genomic DNA, was split evenly across several immunoSEQ plates. In replicate PCRs of sorted subsets, approximately 190 ng DNA, tens of thousands of T cell genomes, was used. Sequencing used immunoSEQ multiplex PCR; TCRdb keeps in-frame clones, though not all of them. Of 150,000 to 200,000 clones listed, roughly 93% are singletons. This TCR derives from a woman under 40 in good health. The sample was naive CD4+ T cells sorted from blood. Indicated subset: CD45RA+ positively selected.

CDR3 in DNA: TGTGCCAGCAGCTTGGCCAACAAGCCCTACGAGCAGTACTTC. This encodes CASSLANKPYEQYF. J is TRBJ2-7 and V is TRBV5-4, with D unclear. Germline lookup yields CDR1 SGHNT and CDR2 YYREEE (reference sequence). The CDR3 consists of 14 residues. V was cut by 0 bases and J by 2 bases, with 9 bases left in between.